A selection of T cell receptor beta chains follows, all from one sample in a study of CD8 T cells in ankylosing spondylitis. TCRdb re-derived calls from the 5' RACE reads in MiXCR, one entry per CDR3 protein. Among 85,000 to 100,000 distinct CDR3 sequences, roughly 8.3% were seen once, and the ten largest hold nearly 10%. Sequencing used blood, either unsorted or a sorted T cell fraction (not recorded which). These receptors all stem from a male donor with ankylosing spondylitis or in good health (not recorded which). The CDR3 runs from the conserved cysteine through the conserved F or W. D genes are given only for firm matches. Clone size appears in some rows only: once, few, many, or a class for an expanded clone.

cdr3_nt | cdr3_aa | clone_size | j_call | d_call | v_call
TGTGCCACCACCCTGGGACGGCTCAATGAGCAGTTCTTC | CATTLGRLNEQFF | many | TRBJ2-1 | - | TRBV15
TGTGCCAGCAGCTTAGGGGGGAGAGACAGAGAGTATTTT | CASSLGGRDREYF | - | TRBJ2-3 | - | TRBV7-2
TGCAGTTCCGTAGACAGGGGACAGCCCCAGCATTTT | CSSVDRGQPQHF | many | TRBJ1-5 | TRBD1 | TRBV20-1
TGCAGCGTTGAAGCTGGACAGGGGGTGAGCGAGCAGTACTTC | CSVEAGQGVSEQYF | many | TRBJ2-7 | TRBD1 | TRBV29-1
TGTGCCAGCAGCTTTAGCGTCGCCTCCTACGAGCAGTACTTC | CASSFSVASYEQYF | many | TRBJ2-7 | - | TRBV7-9
TGTGCCAGCAGCCAAGATCAGGGGGACACTGAAGCTTTCTTT | CASSQDQGDTEAFF | many | TRBJ1-1 | TRBD1 | TRBV3-1
TGTGCCTGGAGTGTACTAGGGAGAAAGGGTGAAGCTTTCTTT | CAWSVLGRKGEAFF | many | TRBJ1-1 | - | TRBV30
TGTGCCAGCAGTTTATGGTCAGGGAAAGGTCAGCCCCAGCATTTT | CASSLWSGKGQPQHF | - | TRBJ1-5 | - | TRBV27
TGTGCCAGCAGCTATGGACAGGTGGACACAGATACGCAGTATTTT | CASSYGQVDTDTQYF | few | TRBJ2-3 | TRBD1 | TRBV7-9
TGTGCCAGCAGCCAATTCACTAGCGGGAGCTACGAGCAGTACTTC | CASSQFTSGSYEQYF | - | TRBJ2-7 | TRBD2 | TRBV4-2
TGTGCCAGTAGTATAGGAGGGACAGCCTATAGCAATCAGCCCCAGCATTTT | CASSIGGTAYSNQPQHF | many | TRBJ1-5 | TRBD1 | TRBV19
TGTGCCACCAGCGGGCTTCGGGAACTGAACACTGAAGCTTTCTTT | CATSGLRELNTEAFF | many | TRBJ1-1 | - | TRBV15
TGCAGTGCTAGCGGCGGGGGGAATTCACCCCTCCACTTT | CSASGGGNSPLHF | many | TRBJ1-6 | - | TRBV20-1
TGTGCCAGCAGCTTAGGCGGTCGGAACCCCTACGAGCAGTACTTC | CASSLGGRNPYEQYF | many | TRBJ2-7 | - | TRBV7-2
TGTGCCAGCAGCCAAGTTACGGGGGCGAGTGGCTACACCTTC | CASSQVTGASGYTF | many | TRBJ1-2 | - | TRBV14
TGCAGTGCTCCTCCCCCTACACTCCCAGGAAACACCGGGGAGCTGTTTTTT | CSAPPPTLPGNTGELFF | many | TRBJ2-2 | - | TRBV20-1
TGCGCCAGCAGCCAAGAAGGGTTGGGTAGGCAGGAGGAAGTCTTC | CASSQEGLGRQEEVF | many | TRBJ2-1 | - | TRBV4-1
TGCGCCAGCAGCCGGCCCACAGATCGGGCTGATACGCAGTATTTT | CASSRPTDRADTQYF | many | TRBJ2-3 | - | TRBV5-1
TGTGCCAGCAGTTTACGCCCGGGACTAGCTCCCTTCTACGAGCAGTACTTC | CASSLRPGLAPFYEQYF | many | TRBJ2-7 | TRBD2 | TRBV12-3/TRBV12-4
TGTGCCAGCAGAAGCGGGACCAAAAACATTCAGTACTTC | CASRSGTKNIQYF | - | TRBJ2-4 | TRBD2 | TRBV7-2